The clone carrying this TCR beta chain was recorded many times. Its specificity is unknown. These data originate in a study of Graves' ophthalmopathy and Graves' hyperthyroidism. Broader study findings: Most expanded clonotypes in thyroid above 0.001 frequency also showed up in blood.

The TCR beta CDR3 regions underwent amplification from RNA transcripts. HTBI primers were employed in first-round RT-PCR, then a second-round multiplex PCR followed. TCRdb processed the multiplex PCR reads anew with MiXCR; each CDR3 protein has one entry. The sample holds 300,000 to 350,000 distinct CDR3 sequences; 15% to 20% are singletons and the top ten take over 9%. This sequence was found in an adult man with Graves' ophthalmopathy. The sample taken for sequencing was peripheral blood.

CDR3 region: CASGQGGGSREQYF. In DNA, the CDR3 is TGTGCCAGCGGACAGGGCGGGGGTTCTCGCGAGCAGTACTTC. This sequence joins TRBV3-1 and TRBJ2-7; D perhaps matches TRBD1 (8 bases). Between the trimmed V and J ends, which lost 8 bases and 6 bases, there was a span of 20 bases. CDR1 is LGHDT, CDR2 YNNKEL, per germline (reference sequence). The CDR3 is 14 amino acids.